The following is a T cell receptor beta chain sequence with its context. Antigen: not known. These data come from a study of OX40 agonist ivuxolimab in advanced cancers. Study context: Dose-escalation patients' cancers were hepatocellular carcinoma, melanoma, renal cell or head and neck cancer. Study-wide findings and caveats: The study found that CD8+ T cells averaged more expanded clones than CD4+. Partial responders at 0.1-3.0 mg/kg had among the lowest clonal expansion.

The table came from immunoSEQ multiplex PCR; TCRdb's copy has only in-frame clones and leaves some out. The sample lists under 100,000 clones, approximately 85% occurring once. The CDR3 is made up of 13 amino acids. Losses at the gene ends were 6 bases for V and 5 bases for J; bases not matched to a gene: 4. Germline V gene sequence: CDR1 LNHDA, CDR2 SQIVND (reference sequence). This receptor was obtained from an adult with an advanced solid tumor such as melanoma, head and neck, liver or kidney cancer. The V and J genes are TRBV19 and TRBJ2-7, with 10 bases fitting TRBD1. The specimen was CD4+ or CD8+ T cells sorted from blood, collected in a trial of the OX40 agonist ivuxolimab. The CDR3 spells CASRGTGEDEQYF. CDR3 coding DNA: TGTGCCAGTAGGGGGACAGGGGAAGACGAGCAGTACTTC.